This T cell receptor (beta chain) was captured by sequencing in a study of response to subunit inactivated influenza vaccine (dated by TCRdb to the late 2010s). As for the study more broadly: The study used deep quantitative T cell receptor repertoire profiling to track responses to a trivalent subunit inactivated influenza vaccine.

The germline V gene sets CDR1 to MGHRA and CDR2 to YSYEKL. Germline trimming amounts to 3 bases on V and 3 bases on J, with 4 as the count of junction bases outside the gene matches. The CDR3 contains 15 residues, cysteine and phenylalanine counted. Only the CDR3 portion is preserved as DNA: 45 bases, with reading frame beginning at the first base. To prepare the library, RT-PCR was applied. The data were produced on an Illumina HiSeq 2500. TCRdb trimmed public reads at Q25 via fastp, called clones via MiXCR and kept in-frame beta chains. Merged by CDR3 protein, the rows form single entries marked with the most common genes and DNA. This sample is represented by about 170,000 distinct CDR3 sequences; approximately 12% of them were singletons. Around 28% of the sample comes from the top ten. Here is what the overall study found, with its caveats: The authors proposed that each seasonal influenza vaccination may bring in only a limited number of new T cells.

On this clonotype itself: No cognate antigen has been identified for it. No base qualities exist here, and no much larger clone lies one base off it.

The sample was also reused in another study, on T cells expressing NK-cell markers. According to the second study: The TCR beta cDNA libraries were made using 5'RACE template switching, a step that added both a universal primer site and unique molecular identifiers. In sorted CD3+CD56+NKG2C+, CD3+CD56+NKG2C- and CD3+CD56-NKG2C+ T-cell subsets from about 8 donors, TCR beta-chain repertoires were profiled. Of the eight sequenced donors, seven were found to be HCMV-seropositive and one was found to be HCMV-seronegative. In several experiments an anti-gammadeltaTCR antibody was added to restrict sorting to alphabetaTCR-expressing T cells. In over 5 donors, the dominant CD3+CD56+NKG2C+ clonotypes were among the top 10 CD8+ clonotypes and accounted for about 1.0-7.5% of CD8+ T cells. Those dominant clonotypes were again the most abundant among CD3+CD56-NKG2C+ cells in a handful of donors, at roughly 25-60.1%. It remained unclear whether the expanded NKG2C-expressing T cell clones were specific for HCMV antigens. The eight sequenced donors were randomly selected healthy volunteers, three men and five women. A commercial ELISA kit detecting HCMV-specific IgG in serum was used to determine HCMV serostatus. Ficoll density gradient centrifugation was used to isolate peripheral blood mononuclear cells from blood. CD4+ and CD8+ T cells were isolated from PBMC by magnetic immunoseparation with Miltenyi isolation kits. cDNA synthesis was primed from the TCR beta constant segment, followed by two successive PCR amplification steps. The libraries were sequenced on Illumina HiSeq 2000/2500, MiSeq or NextSeq, producing 2 x 150 bp reads. MIGEC handled demultiplexing of the reads and grouping by UMI, while MiTCR was used to assemble and quantify clonotypes. To remove erroneous sequences, TCR cDNA sequences were retained only when supported by two or more reads. The tcR package was used for downstream repertoire analysis, and clonotypes were matched across fractions by CDR3 nucleotide sequence plus V segment. VDJmatch was used to annotate antigen specificity against VDJdb, with one amino acid substitution in CDR3 allowed.

The material was CD8+ T cells sorted from PBMCs, obtained roughly 13 days after vaccination. This sequence originates from a man aged 45 to 65 who received an inactivated influenza vaccine. Donor details come from another sample of the same person, matched by shared clones. The chain is encoded by TRBV4-1 joined to TRBJ2-3, with 9 bases matching TRBD1. Here is the DNA: TGCGCCAGCAGCCAGTGGGACAGGGAGACAGATACGCAGTATTTT. This sequence encodes CASSQWDRETDTQYF.